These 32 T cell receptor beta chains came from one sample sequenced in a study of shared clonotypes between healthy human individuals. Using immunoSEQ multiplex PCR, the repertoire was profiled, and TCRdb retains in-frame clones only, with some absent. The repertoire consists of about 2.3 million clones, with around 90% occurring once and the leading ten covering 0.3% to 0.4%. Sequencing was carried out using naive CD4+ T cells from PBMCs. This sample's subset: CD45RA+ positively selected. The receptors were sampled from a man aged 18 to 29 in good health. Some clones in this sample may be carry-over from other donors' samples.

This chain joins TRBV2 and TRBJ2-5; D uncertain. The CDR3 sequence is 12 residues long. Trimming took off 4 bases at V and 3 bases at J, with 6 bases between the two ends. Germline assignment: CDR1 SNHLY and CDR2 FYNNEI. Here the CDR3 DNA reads TGTGCCAGCAGTGTCCTAAAAGAGACCCAGTACTTC. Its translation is CASSVLKETQYF.

CDR3 region: CASSGGLYQPQHF. CDR3 DNA sequence: TGTGCCAGCAGTGGAGGATTGTATCAGCCCCAGCATTTT. The chain couples TRBV2 to TRBJ1-5; D call uncertain. The CDR3 covers 13 residues. Trimming pared 4 bases from V and 5 bases from J, leaving 9 bases between. Germline CDR1 and CDR2: SNHLY and FYNNEI.

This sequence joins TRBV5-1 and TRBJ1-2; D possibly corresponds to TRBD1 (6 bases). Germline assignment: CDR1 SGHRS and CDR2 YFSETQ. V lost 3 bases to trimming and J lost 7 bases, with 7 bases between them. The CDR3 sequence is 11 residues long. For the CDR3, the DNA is TGCGCCAGCAGCTCCAGGGGTGGCTACACCTTC. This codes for CASSSRGGYTF.

Here the CDR3 reads CASRRDRESSYNSPLHF. As DNA, the CDR3 is TGCGCCAGCCGCCGGGACAGGGAAAGCTCCTATAATTCACCCCTCCACTTT. The gene calls are TRBV4-3 and TRBJ1-6, with TRBD1 matching 9 bases. V gave up 8 bases and J gave up 0 bases; unmatched junction bases: 8. Germline V gene data show CDR1 as LGHNA and CDR2 as YSLEER. The CDR3 extends over 17 amino acids.

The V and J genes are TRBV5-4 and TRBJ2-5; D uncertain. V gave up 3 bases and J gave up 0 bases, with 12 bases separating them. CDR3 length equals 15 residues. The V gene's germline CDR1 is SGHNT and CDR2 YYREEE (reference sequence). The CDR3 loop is CASSSNPENQETQYF. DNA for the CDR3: TGTGCCAGCAGCTCCAACCCGGAGAACCAAGAGACCCAGTACTTC.

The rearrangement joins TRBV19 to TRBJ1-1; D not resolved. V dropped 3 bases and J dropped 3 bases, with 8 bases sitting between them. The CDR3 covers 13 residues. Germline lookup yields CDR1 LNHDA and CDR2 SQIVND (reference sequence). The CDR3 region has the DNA TGTGCCAGTAGTATTGGACTGGACACTGAAGCTTTCTTT. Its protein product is CASSIGLDTEAFF.

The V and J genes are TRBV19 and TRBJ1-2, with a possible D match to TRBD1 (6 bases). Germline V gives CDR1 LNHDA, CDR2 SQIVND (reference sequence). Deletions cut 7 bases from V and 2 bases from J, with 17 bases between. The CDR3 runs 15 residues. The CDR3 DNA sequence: TGTGCCAGTACCGACCAGCGAGGGGGAAACTATGGCTACACCTTC. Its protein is CASTDQRGGNYGYTF.

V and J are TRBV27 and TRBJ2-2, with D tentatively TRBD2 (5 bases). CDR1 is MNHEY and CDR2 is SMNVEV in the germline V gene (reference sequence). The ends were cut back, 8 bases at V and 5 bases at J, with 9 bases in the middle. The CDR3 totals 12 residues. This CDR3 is CASVGGTGELFF. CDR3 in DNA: TGTGCCAGCGTGGGCGGGACCGGGGAGCTGTTTTTT.

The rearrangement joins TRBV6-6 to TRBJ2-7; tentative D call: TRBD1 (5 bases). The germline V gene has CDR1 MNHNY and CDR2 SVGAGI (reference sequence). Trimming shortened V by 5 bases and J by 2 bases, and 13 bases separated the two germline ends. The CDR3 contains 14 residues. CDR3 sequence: CASSISPGPYEQYF. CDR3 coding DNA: TGTGCCAGCAGTATTAGCCCAGGGCCCTACGAGCAGTACTTC.

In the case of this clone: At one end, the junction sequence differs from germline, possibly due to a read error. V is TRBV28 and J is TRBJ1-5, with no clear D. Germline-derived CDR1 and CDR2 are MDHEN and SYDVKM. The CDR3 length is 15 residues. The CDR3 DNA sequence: TGTGCCAGCAGTACCCGCCTGGGCAGCACTCAGCCCCAGCATTTT. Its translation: CASSTRLGSTQPQHF.

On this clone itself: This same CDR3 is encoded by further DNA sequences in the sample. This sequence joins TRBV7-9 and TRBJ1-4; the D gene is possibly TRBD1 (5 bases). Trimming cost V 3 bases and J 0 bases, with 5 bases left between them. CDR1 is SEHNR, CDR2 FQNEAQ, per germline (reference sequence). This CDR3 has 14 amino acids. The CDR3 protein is CASSFRATNEKLFF. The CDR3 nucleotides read TGTGCCAGCAGCTTCAGGGCAACTAATGAAAAACTGTTTTTT.

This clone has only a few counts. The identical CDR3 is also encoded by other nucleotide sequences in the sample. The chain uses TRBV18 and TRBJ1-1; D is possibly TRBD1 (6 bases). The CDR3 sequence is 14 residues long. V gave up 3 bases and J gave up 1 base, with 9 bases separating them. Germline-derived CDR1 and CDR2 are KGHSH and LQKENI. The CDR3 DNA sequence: TGTGCCAGCTCACCCCTACAGGGGAACACTGAAGCTTTCTTT. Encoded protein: CASSPLQGNTEAFF.

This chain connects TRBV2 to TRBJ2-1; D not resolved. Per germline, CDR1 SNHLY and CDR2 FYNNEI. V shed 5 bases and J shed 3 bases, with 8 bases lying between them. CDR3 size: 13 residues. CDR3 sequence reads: CASSLNIYNEQFF. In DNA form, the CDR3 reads TGTGCCAGCAGTTTGAACATCTACAATGAGCAGTTCTTC.

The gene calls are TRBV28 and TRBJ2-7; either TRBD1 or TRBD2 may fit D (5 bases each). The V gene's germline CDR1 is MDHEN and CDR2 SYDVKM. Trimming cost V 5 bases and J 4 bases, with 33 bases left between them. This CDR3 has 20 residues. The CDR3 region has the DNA TGTGCCAGCAGTGACCCCTCCGGCGGCCGAGCCAATACTTGGGGGTACGAGCAGTACTTC. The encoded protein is CASSDPSGGRANTWGYEQYF. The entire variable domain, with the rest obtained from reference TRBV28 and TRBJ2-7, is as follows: DVKVTQSSRYLVKRTGEKVFLECVQDMDHENMFWYRQDPGLGLRLIYFSYDVKMKEKGDIPEGYSVSREKKERFSLILESASTNQTSMYLCASSDPSGGRANTWGYEQYFGPGTRLTVT.

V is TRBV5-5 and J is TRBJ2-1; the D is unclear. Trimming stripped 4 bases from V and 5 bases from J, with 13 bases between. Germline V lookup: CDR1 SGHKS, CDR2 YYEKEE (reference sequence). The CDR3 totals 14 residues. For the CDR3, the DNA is TGTGCCAGCAGCGCCAGGTCGAGCAACAATGAGCAGTTCTTC. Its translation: CASSARSSNNEQFF.

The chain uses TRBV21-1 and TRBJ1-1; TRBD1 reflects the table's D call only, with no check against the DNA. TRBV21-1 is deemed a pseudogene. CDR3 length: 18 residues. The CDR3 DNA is TGTGCCAGCAGCAAACCGGGACAGGGGGTTGCCTCGAACACTGAAGCTTTCTTT. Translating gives CASSKPGQGVASNTEAFF.

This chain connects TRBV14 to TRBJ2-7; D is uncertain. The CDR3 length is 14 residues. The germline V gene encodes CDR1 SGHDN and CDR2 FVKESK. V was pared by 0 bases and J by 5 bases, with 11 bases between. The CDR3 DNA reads TGTGCCAGCAGCCAAGATGGGAAACGGAACGAGCAGTACTTC. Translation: CASSQDGKRNEQYF.

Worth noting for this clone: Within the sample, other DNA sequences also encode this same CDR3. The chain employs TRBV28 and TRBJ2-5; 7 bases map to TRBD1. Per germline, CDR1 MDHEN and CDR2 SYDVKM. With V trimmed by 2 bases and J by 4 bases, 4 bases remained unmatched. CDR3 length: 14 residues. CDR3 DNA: TGTGCCAGCAGTTTAAGACAGGGTCGAGAGACCCAGTACTTC. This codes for CASSLRQGRETQYF.

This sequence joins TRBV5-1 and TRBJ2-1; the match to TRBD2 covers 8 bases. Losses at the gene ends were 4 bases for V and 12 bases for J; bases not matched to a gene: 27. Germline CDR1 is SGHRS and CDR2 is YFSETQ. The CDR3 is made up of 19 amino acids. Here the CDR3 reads CASSRRARTDSGIGIGQFF. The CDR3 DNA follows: TGCGCCAGCAGCCGACGGGCCCGAACAGATAGCGGGATTGGGATAGGGCAGTTCTTC.

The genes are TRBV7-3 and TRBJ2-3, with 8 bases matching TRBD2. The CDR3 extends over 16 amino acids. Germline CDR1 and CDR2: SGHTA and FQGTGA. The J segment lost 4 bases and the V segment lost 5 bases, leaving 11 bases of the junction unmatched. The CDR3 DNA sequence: TGTGCCAGCAGCCCCATGGGGACTAGGCTTTCAGATACGCAGTATTTT. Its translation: CASSPMGTRLSDTQYF.

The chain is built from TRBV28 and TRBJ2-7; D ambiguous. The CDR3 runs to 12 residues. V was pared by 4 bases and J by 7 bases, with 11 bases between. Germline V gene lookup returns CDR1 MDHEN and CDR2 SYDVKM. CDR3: CASSYFLREQYF. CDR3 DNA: TGTGCCAGCAGTTACTTCCTACGTGAGCAGTACTTC.

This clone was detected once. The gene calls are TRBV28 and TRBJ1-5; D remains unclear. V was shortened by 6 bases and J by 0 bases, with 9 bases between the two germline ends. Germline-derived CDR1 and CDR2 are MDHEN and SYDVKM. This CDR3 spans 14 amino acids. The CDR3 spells CASSSTRSNQPQHF. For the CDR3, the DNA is TGTGCCAGCAGCTCCACACGTAGCAATCAGCCCCAGCATTTT.

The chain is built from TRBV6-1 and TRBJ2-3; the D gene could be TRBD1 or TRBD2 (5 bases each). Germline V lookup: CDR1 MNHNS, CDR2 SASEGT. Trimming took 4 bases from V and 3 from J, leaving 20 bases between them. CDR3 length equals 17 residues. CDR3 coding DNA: TGTGCCAGCAGTGGGGGGACCCCCCCTAGTTGGACAGATACGCAGTATTTT. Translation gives CASSGGTPPSWTDTQYF.

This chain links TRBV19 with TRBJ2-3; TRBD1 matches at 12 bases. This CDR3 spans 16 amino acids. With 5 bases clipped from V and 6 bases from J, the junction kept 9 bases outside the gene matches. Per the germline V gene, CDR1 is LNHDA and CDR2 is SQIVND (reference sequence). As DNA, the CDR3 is TGTGCCAGTAGTGCTCCGGGACAGGGGGCAGATGATACGCAGTATTTT. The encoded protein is CASSAPGQGADDTQYF.

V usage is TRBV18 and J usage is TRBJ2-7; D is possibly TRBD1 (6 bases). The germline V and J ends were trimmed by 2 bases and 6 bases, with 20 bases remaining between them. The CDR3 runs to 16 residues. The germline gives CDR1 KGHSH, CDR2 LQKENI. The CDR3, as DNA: TGTGCCAGCTCACCAAGTGGGGCAGGGGCATCGGGCGAGCAGTACTTC. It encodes CASSPSGAGASGEQYF.

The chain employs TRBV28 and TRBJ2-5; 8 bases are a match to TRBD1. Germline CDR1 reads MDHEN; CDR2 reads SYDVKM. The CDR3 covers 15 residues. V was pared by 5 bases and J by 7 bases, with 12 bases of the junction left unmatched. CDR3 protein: CASSRFTQGEPTQYF. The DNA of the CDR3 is TGTGCCAGCAGTCGATTCACACAGGGGGAACCGACCCAGTACTTC.

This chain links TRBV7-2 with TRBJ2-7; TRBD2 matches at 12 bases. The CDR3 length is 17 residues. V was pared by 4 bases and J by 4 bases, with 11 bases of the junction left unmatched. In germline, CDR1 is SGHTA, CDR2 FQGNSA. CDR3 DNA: TGTGCCAGCAGCTCCGGTCCACTAGCGGGAGGATATTACGAGCAGTACTTC. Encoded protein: CASSSGPLAGGYYEQYF.

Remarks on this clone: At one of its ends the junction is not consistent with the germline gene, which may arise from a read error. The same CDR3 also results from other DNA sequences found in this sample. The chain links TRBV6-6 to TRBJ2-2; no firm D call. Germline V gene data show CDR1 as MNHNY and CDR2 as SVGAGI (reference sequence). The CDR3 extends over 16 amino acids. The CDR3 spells CASRNRPVMSAGELFF. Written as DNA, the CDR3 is TGTGCTAGCAGGAACCGACCAGTTATGAGCGCCGGGGAGCTGTTTTTT.

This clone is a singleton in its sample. In DNA, the CDR3 is TGTGCCAGCAGTGGACTAGCGGGAGGTTACACCGGGGAGCTGTTTTTT. This translates into CASSGLAGGYTGELFF. The chain uses TRBV25-1 and TRBJ2-2, with 13 bases matching TRBD2. V was clipped by 4 bases and J by 3 bases; unmatched bases: 2. There are 16 residues in the CDR3. The germline V gene has CDR1 MGHDK and CDR2 SYGVNS.

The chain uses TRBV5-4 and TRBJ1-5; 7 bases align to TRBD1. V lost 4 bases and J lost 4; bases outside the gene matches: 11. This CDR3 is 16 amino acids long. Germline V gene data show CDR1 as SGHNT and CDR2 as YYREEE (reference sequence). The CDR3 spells CASSQGGQRYNQPQHF. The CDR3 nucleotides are TGTGCCAGCAGCCAAGGGGGACAGCGGTATAATCAGCCCCAGCATTTT.

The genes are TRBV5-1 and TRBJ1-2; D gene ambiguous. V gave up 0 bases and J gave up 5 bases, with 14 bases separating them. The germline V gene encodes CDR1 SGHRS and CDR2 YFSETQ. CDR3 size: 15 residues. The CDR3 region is CASSLGTRWKYGYTF. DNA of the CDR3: TGCGCCAGCAGCTTGGGCACACGTTGGAAGTATGGCTACACCTTC.

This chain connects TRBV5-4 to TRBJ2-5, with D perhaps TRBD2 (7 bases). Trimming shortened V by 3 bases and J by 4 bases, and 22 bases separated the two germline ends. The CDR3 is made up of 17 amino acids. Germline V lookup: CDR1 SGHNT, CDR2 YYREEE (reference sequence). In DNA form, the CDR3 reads TGTGCCAGCAGCTCACTGATTGGGGGGGCGAAGTCAGAGACCCAGTACTTC. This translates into CASSSLIGGAKSETQYF.